This T cell receptor beta chain came from a study of blood T cell repertoires in COVID-19 (TCRdb year 2020). The study in broad terms: The collaborator samples originated in the United States, Italy and Spain and spanned the acute and convalescent phases of COVID-19. The material from the prospective study consisted of cDNA or gDNA derived from T cells, B-cell-depleted T cells, or PBMCs. The dataset comprised deeply sampled blood TCRbeta repertoires from subjects exposed to, actively infected with, or recovered from COVID-19. The repertoires were released in a freely available public database meant as a resource for research on the immune response to SARS-CoV-2. The samples were drawn from two sources: the first 160 participants of the ongoing ImmuneRACE study, and about 1,300 subjects contributed by 6 global collaborators. Nearly every sample came with metadata listing a de-identified subject ID, COVID-19 status, age in years and sex. Where available, HLA class I and class II types were taken from metadata supplied by the sample provider and were not determined by assay-based typing. The study at large found these results: Clinical and demographic metadata were provided uncurated, with the amount varying by source and participant.

Enrolling through a virtual design, the prospective study's participants ranged in age from roughly 18 to 90 years and lived across roughly 23 United States geographic areas. To assign participants to cohorts, the prospective study relied on clinical history that participants themselves reported in a screening survey and a study questionnaire. Exposed participants had been in contact with someone with a PCR-confirmed or clinician-diagnosed COVID-19 case within 2 weeks of study entry. In the prospective study, mobile phlebotomists collected whole blood, serum and a nasopharyngeal or oropharyngeal swab from each participant. Participants in the prospective study had the option to provide additional blood draws and questionnaires over an approximately 2-month period. Before DNA extraction, prospective study blood samples were shipped either frozen or at room temperature. The CDR3 contains 18 residues, cysteine and phenylalanine counted. Only the CDR3 portion is preserved as DNA: 54 bases, with reading frame beginning at the first base. CDR1 and CDR2, looked up from the germline V gene, are MDHEN and SYDVKM. Trimming removed 5 bases from V and 0 bases from J, leaving 21 bases between the germline ends.

TCRbeta CDR3 regions were amplified from genomic DNA using the immunoSEQ Assay, a bias-controlled multiplex PCR. The authors' analysis ran thus. Within the assay, amplification of reference gene primers was used to estimate how many nucleated cells each sample contained. To quantify the absolute abundance of each unique TCRbeta CDR3 rearrangement, sequence reads were collapsed and filtered. For each sample, productive Simpson clonality was calculated as the square root of Simpson's diversity index across productive rearrangements. The immuneACCESS repertoire file appears here via TCRdb, limited to in-frame rearrangements. These files lack a portion of the clones; in checked studies, under half of the deficit traces to unresolved V genes, and the cause of the others is not known. That table is the source of V, J and clone size, and D and trimming were worked out from the DNA. Recorded for this sample are around 270,000 clones; around nine tenths of them occurred a single time. The ten largest clonotypes hold 2.5% to 3.5% of the sample.

In regard to this clone: Its recognized antigen is unknown. Per-base quality was not reported, and no clone a single base away is much larger than it.

The source is a woman aged 40 to 50 who had been exposed to COVID-19. The V and J genes are TRBV28 and TRBJ2-3; the D gene is perhaps TRBD2, from 6 matching bases. The sequenced sample consisted of PBMCs or T cells enriched from blood (not recorded which). Here the CDR3 is given as CASSPNPQLALSTDTQYF. The nucleotide sequence reads as follows: TGTGCCAGCAGTCCCAACCCCCAGCTAGCGCTGAGCACAGATACGCAGTATTTT.